This T cell receptor (beta chain) was sequenced during a study of CD8+CD57+ T cells in acquired aplastic anemia. Study summary: The mean DNA yield obtained from sorted CD4+ and CD8+ cells came to about 3 ug. Whole-study findings and limits: Any difference that existed in CD8+ Simpson's diversity between patients and controls was not significant. Between patients and controls, 25 to 30 CD8+ CDR3 sequences were found in common.

Flow cytometry had shown expanded CD8+CD57+ cells in the patients chosen for sequencing. About this clonotype itself: Its antigen is not known.

According to the study, genomic DNA was the template for TCR beta VDJ and CDR3 profiling. TCRdb reprocessed the reads via MiXCR and lists one record per CDR3 protein. This table has 450,000 to 550,000 distinct CDR3 sequences, around 30% appearing once. CDR3 size: 14 residues. The V gene's germline CDR1 is SGHVS and CDR2 FQNEAQ. V was trimmed by 3 bases and J by 2 bases, leaving 8 bases between them. The sequence was obtained from a human donor with aplastic anemia. The sequenced material came from sorted CD4+, CD8+, or CD8+CD57+ T cells (not recorded which) from PBMCs. The genes are TRBV7-8 and TRBJ1-5; D might be TRBD1 (5 bases). CDR3 region: CASSFDRGNQPQHF. In nucleotides, the CDR3 is TGTGCCAGCAGCTTCGACAGAGGCAATCAGCCCCAGCATTTT. Full variable domain (remainder filled in from reference TRBV7-8 and TRBJ1-5): GAGVSQSPRYKVAKRGQDVALRCDPISGHVSLFWYQQALGQGPEFLTYFQNEAQLDKSGLPSDRFFAERPEGSVSTLKIQRTQQEDSAVYLCASSFDRGNQPQHFGDGTRLSIL.